Listed here is a single TCR beta chain. V dropped 1 base and J dropped 1 base, with 11 bases sitting between them. CDR1 SGHTA and CDR2 FQGTGA come from the germline V gene. There are 15 residues in the CDR3. The sample belongs to a study of blood T cell repertoires in COVID-19. TCRdb keeps only in-frame clones here, not all; method: immunoSEQ multiplex PCR. The sample includes 90,000 or so clones, more than 70% seen only once; the top ten take 17%. The chain joins TRBV7-3 to TRBJ2-7; maybe TRBD1 (6 bases). The sample was peripheral blood. The TCR sequence derives from a human donor in a cohort sampled during active COVID-19. As DNA, the CDR3 is TGTGCCAGCAGCTTAAACGGGGACACATCCTACGAGCAGTACTTC. Protein product: CASSLNGDTSYEQYF.